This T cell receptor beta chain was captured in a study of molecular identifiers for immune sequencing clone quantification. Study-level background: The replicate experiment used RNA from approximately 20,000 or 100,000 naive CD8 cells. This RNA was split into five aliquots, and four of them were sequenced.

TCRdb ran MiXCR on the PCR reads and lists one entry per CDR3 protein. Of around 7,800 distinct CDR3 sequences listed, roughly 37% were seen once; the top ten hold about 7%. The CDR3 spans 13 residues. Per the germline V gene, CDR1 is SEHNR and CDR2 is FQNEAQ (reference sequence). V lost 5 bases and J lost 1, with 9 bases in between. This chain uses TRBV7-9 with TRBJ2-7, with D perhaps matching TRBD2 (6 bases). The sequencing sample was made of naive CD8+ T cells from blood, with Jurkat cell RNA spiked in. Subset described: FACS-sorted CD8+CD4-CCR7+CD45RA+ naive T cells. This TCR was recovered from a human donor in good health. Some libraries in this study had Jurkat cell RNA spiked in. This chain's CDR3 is CASSRTKSYEQYF. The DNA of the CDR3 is TGTGCCAGCAGCAGGACTAAATCCTACGAGCAGTACTTC.